These 24 T cell receptor beta chains were all obtained from the same sample, sequenced in a study of glioma-infiltrating T cells after dendritic cell vaccination (dated by TCRdb to the mid-2010s). Library generation was performed with the immunoSEQ multiplex PCR assay. This is the immuneACCESS table as TCRdb keeps it, with only in-frame sequences that have V and J called. A part of the clones is gone; compared with another copy, unresolved V genes explain less than half, and the rest is unexplained. In this sample the table shows approximately 99,000 clones, about 85% of which occur a single time. The ten largest clones take up 4.5% to 5.5% of the sample. The sample's time point label, decoded: after dendritic cell vaccination, including at tumor progression/relapse. Material: blood, obtained after dendritic cell vaccination. These receptors came from a human donor with glioblastoma.

The chain uses TRBV6-1 and TRBJ1-1; 7 bases are shared with TRBD1. The CDR3 runs 16 residues. With 2 bases clipped from V and 4 bases from J, the junction kept 10 bases outside the gene matches. Germline assignment: CDR1 MNHNS and CDR2 SASEGT. As DNA, the CDR3 is TGTGCCAGCAGTGAATTCGGGACAGCCGAGGGCACTGAAGCTTTCTTT. Protein product: CASSEFGTAEGTEAFF.

The J gene is TRBJ1-3, the V gene TRBV19, with 10 bases aligning to TRBD1. The J segment lost 3 bases and the V segment lost 11 bases, leaving 31 bases of the junction unmatched. The CDR3 totals 22 residues. In germline, CDR1 is LNHDA, CDR2 SQIVND (reference sequence). In DNA, the CDR3 is TGTGCCGAAAGACAGAGAGGGTTAACATTGTGGGGACAGGGGAGGCGTGGAAACACCATATATTTT. Protein sequence: CAERQRGLTLWGQGRRGNTIYF.

The chain has TRBV5-1 and TRBJ1-1; D is perhaps TRBD1 (5 bases). Trimming shortened V by 2 bases and J by 1 base, and 24 bases separated the two germline ends. Germline V lookup: CDR1 SGHRS, CDR2 YFSETQ. The CDR3 loop spans 19 amino acids. The CDR3 is CASSFGGTAYPGENTEAFF. Written as DNA, the CDR3 is TGCGCCAGCAGCTTTGGAGGGACGGCCTATCCGGGGGAGAACACTGAAGCTTTCTTT.

This clone is a singleton in its sample. The chain joins TRBV5-4 to TRBJ1-1; 8 nucleotides match TRBD1. In germline, CDR1 is SGHNT, CDR2 YYREEE (reference sequence). V dropped 2 bases and J dropped 5; count of bases not matched to a gene: 11. This CDR3 is 16 amino acids long. This chain's CDR3 is CASSLVLGRGRTEAFF. CDR3 nucleotides: TGTGCCAGCAGCTTAGTATTGGGCAGGGGGCGAACTGAAGCTTTCTTT.

The table lists this clone with a few counts. The chain carries TRBV6-1 and TRBJ1-3; D unclear. The germline V and J ends were trimmed by 8 bases and 4 bases, with 6 bases remaining between them. Germline CDR1 is MNHNS and CDR2 is SASEGT. The CDR3 is 11 residues long. In DNA form, the CDR3 reads TGTGCCAGCGCAAGCGGAAACACCATATATTTT. Amino acids: CASASGNTIYF.

CDR3 nucleotides: TGTGCCAGCAGCCAACCGACAGACTCTAGCACAGATACGCAGTATTTT. It is translated as CASSQPTDSSTDTQYF. V usage is TRBV27 and J usage is TRBJ2-3; perhaps TRBD1 as D (5 bases). V gave up 6 bases and J gave up 0 bases, with 16 bases separating them. This CDR3 spans 16 amino acids. The germline V gene encodes CDR1 MNHEY and CDR2 SMNVEV (reference sequence).

The chain combines TRBV7-2 with TRBJ1-2; TRBD1 might be the D (5 bases). Germline V lookup: CDR1 SGHTA, CDR2 FQGNSA. The length of the CDR3 is 14 residues. Trimming took 7 bases from V and 3 from J, leaving 15 bases between them. CDR3 sequence reads: CASNDSGRHYGYTF. CDR3 nucleotides: TGTGCCAGCAACGACTCAGGGAGGCACTATGGCTACACCTTC.

This chain's CDR3 is CSVESLAGWSDTQYF. CDR3 nucleotides: TGCAGCGTTGAAAGCCTAGCCGGGTGGTCGGATACGCAGTATTTT. The J gene is TRBJ2-3, the V gene TRBV29-1; maybe TRBD2 (5 bases). This CDR3 is built from 15 residues. Trimming removed 2 bases at V and 6 bases at J, with 18 bases between. Germline lookup yields CDR1 SQVTM and CDR2 ANQGSEA.

The V and J genes are TRBV5-1 and TRBJ2-5; a weak D match, TRBD2 (6 bases). V shed 2 bases and J shed 0 bases, with 14 bases lying between them. The V gene's germline CDR1 is SGHRS and CDR2 YFSETQ. The CDR3 covers 16 residues. CDR3 loop: CASSFHTLANQETQYF. The DNA for the CDR3 is TGCGCCAGCAGCTTTCATACCCTAGCGAACCAAGAGACCCAGTACTTC.

This chain uses TRBV7-2 with TRBJ2-5; D is uncertain. The better agreement between TRBJ2-7 and the DNA end casts doubt on the J call. The CDR3 runs 14 residues. Germline CDR1 and CDR2: SGHTA and FQGNSA. The CDR3 region is CASSTHGWGYEQYF. CDR3 nucleotides: TGTGCCAGCAGCACCCACGGGTGGGGCTACGAGCAGTACTTC.

The chain uses TRBV5-1 and TRBJ2-5; TRBD1 matches at 10 bases. The CDR3 loop spans 16 amino acids. CDR1 is SGHRS, CDR2 YFSETQ, per germline. The V segment lost 2 bases and the J segment 4 bases; nucleotides outside the gene matches: 8. The CDR3 loop is CASSFGQGVSLETQYF. CDR3 sequence (DNA): TGCGCCAGCAGCTTCGGACAGGGGGTATCTTTAGAGACCCAGTACTTC.

The V call is TRBV9, the J call TRBJ1-1; D might be TRBD1 (5 bases). Deletions cut 3 bases from V and 7 bases from J, with 19 bases between. This CDR3 region has 15 residues. CDR1 is SGDLS, CDR2 YYNGEE, per germline. The CDR3 protein is CASSATEGVIVEAFF. DNA for the CDR3: TGTGCCAGCAGCGCAACGGAAGGGGTAATCGTTGAAGCTTTCTTT.

The CDR3, as DNA: TGTGCCAGAAGCTTGGTATGCCAGGGTATGGGAAACACCATATATTTT. It is translated as CARSLVCQGMGNTIYF. The chain carries TRBV5-3 and TRBJ1-3; maybe TRBD1 (5 bases). TRBV5-3 carries the ORF label, with uncertain function. The CDR3 length is 16 residues. V shed 0 bases and J shed 4 bases, with 14 bases lying between them.

The chain combines TRBV4-1 with TRBJ1-5; no clear D. The CDR3 totals 15 residues. Trimming cost V 1 base and J 1 base, with 8 bases left between them. CDR1 and CDR2 from the germline V gene are MGHRA and YSYEKL. The CDR3 sequence is CASSQVLLSNQPQHF. The CDR3 DNA is TGCGCCAGCAGCCAAGTCTTACTCAGCAATCAGCCCCAGCATTTT.

The CDR3 bases are TGTGCCAGCAGCACCCGACTAGCGGGTACGCAGTATTTT. Its translation: CASSTRLAGTQYF. This chain links TRBV14 with TRBJ2-3, with TRBD2 identical over 10 bases. J gave up 8 bases and V 5 bases, and 4 bases lay outside the gene matches. The CDR3 contains 13 residues. Germline loops: CDR1 SGHDN, CDR2 FVKESK.

This clone came up a few times. The V call is TRBV7-3, the J call TRBJ2-1, with 9 bases aligning to TRBD2. The germline CDR1 and CDR2 sequences are SGHTA and FQGTGA. This CDR3 has 15 amino acids. Trimming removed 1 base from V and 4 bases from J; junction bases left unmatched: 2. CDR3 sequence (DNA): TGTGCCAGCAGCTTAATTGCGGGAGGGTACAATGAGCAGTTCTTC. Amino acids: CASSLIAGGYNEQFF.

The genes are TRBV30 and TRBJ1-2, with D tentatively TRBD1 (6 bases). This CDR3 spans 14 amino acids. The V and J ends lost 3 bases and 4 bases respectively, with 15 bases between them. Germline CDR1 reads GTSNPN; CDR2 reads SVGIG (reference sequence). The CDR3 region has the DNA TGTGCCTGGAGCTCTCAGGGGCCTCTCTATGGCTACACCTTC. This codes for CAWSSQGPLYGYTF.

This chain joins TRBV14 and TRBJ2-2; 7 nucleotides match TRBD1. Germline V CDR1 and CDR2: SGHDN, FVKESK. The V segment lost 4 bases and the J segment 5 bases; nucleotides outside the gene matches: 10. CDR3 size: 16 residues. CDR3: CASSLQLTGITGELFF. CDR3 coding DNA: TGTGCCAGCAGCCTCCAGTTGACAGGGATAACCGGGGAGCTGTTTTTT.

The chain joins TRBV19 to TRBJ2-7; D is perhaps TRBD2 (6 bases). This CDR3 is built from 13 residues. V lost 5 bases, J lost 5 bases, and 13 bases lay in between. Germline V lookup: CDR1 LNHDA, CDR2 SQIVND (reference sequence). The CDR3 region is CASSASGLHEQYF. The CDR3 coding sequence is TGTGCCAGTAGTGCCTCGGGACTTCACGAGCAGTACTTC.

The gene calls are TRBV14 and TRBJ1-3; a weak D match, TRBD1 (6 bases). Trimming shortened V by 5 bases and J by 1 base, and 9 bases separated the two germline ends. Germline CDR1 SGHDN, CDR2 FVKESK. The CDR3 has 14 residues. The CDR3 coding sequence is TGTGCCAGCAGCGAGACAGGATCTGGAAACACCATATATTTT. Amino acid sequence: CASSETGSGNTIYF.

The chain uses TRBV5-1 and TRBJ2-6, with D unresolved. Trimming removed 0 bases from V and 4 bases from J, with 8 bases in between. CDR1 and CDR2 (germline): SGHRS, YFSETQ. This CDR3 region has 15 residues. CDR3 protein: CASSLDLPGANVLTF. The CDR3 nucleotides read TGCGCCAGCAGCTTGGACCTACCCGGGGCCAACGTCCTGACTTTC.

V and J are TRBV7-9 and TRBJ2-1; no clear D gene. The V end lost 6 bases, the J end lost 1 base, and 7 bases lay between the germline ends. This CDR3 is built from 13 residues. CDR1 and CDR2 from the germline V gene are SEHNR and FQNEAQ (reference sequence). The CDR3 DNA is TGTGCCAGCAGTAGCACATCCTACAATGAGCAGTTCTTC. Translation: CASSSTSYNEQFF.

This chain connects TRBV2 to TRBJ1-1, with TRBD1 identical over 10 bases. The V gene's germline CDR1 is SNHLY and CDR2 FYNNEI. With V trimmed by 4 bases and J by 1 base, 3 bases remained unmatched. The CDR3 contains 15 residues. For the CDR3, the DNA is TGTGCCAGCAGTGGACAGGGGGCGTCGAACACTGAAGCTTTCTTT. This codes for CASSGQGASNTEAFF.

CDR3 coding DNA: TGTGCCAGCAGGCGGGAGATACGTAGAAGGCAGCAGTACTTC. Amino acid sequence: CASRREIRRRQQYF. The chain joins TRBV28 to TRBJ2-7; TRBD2 matches 7 bases. CDR1 and CDR2 from the germline V gene are MDHEN and SYDVKM. The CDR3 has 14 amino acids. With 6 bases clipped from V and 8 bases from J, the junction kept 13 bases outside the gene matches.